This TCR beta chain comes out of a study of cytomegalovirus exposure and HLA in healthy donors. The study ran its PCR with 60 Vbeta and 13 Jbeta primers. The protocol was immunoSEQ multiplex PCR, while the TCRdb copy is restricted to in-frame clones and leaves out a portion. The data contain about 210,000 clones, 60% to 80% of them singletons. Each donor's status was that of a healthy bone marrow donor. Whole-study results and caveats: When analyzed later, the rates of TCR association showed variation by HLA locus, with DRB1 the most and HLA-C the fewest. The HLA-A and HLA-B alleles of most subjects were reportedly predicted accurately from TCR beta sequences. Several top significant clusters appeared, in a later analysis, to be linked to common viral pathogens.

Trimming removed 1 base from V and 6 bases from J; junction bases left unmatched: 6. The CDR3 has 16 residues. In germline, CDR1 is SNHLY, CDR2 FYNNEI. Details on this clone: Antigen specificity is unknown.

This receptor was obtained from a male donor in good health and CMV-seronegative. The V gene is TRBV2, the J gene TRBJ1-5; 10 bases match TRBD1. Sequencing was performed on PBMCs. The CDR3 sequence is CASSEVGQGKRQPQHF. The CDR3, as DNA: TGTGCCAGCAGTGAAGTGGGACAGGGGAAGCGTCAGCCCCAGCATTTT.